This T cell receptor beta chain was sequenced in a study of T cells after posttransplantation cyclophosphamide. Study results and limitations: Donor CD8+ memory clones often dominated recipient blood repertoires at later times. Skin or GI-infiltrating T cells shared few TRB sequences with blood.

Produced via immunoSEQ multiplex PCR; TCRdb's table is partial and in-frame only. The sample records just over 65,000 clones, approximately 92% being singletons. Concerning this clone: What it binds is not known.

Sequencing input: PBMCs. This receptor was taken from a woman aged 25 to 39 in good health and a related stem cell transplant donor.

CDR3 in amino acids: CASSLVSLCPKNWPTDTQYF. As DNA, the CDR3 is TGTGCCAGCAGCTTAGTCTCTTTGTGTCCTAAAAACTGGCCCACAGATACGCAGTATTTT. The chain is built from TRBV11-3 and TRBJ2-3; D gene uncertain. CDR3 size: 20 residues. Trimming removed 1 base from V and 2 bases from J, with 25 bases in between. The V gene's germline CDR1 is SGHNT and CDR2 YENEEA.